This T cell receptor beta chain was captured by sequencing in a study of identical twins. With respect to this clonotype: What it recognizes is unknown.

The CDR3 loop spans 13 amino acids. In germline, CDR1 is SGHTA, CDR2 FQGNSA. Trimming removed 5 bases at V and 3 bases at J, with 10 bases between. The study's findings and limits: Models underestimated out-of-frame TCR alpha sharing in monozygotic twins.

TCRdb redid the calling of the 5' RACE reads with MiXCR, one entry per CDR3 protein. The sample yields roughly 260,000 distinct CDR3 sequences, around 15% seen once. The sequence came from a woman between 18 and 29 years old in good health. The genes are TRBV7-2 and TRBJ1-1; D gene uncertain. Sequencing input: memory (CD45RO+) T cells sorted from blood. The chain's CDR3 is CASSRIGDTEAFF. CDR3 nucleotides: TGTGCCAGCAGCCGTATTGGGGACACTGAAGCTTTCTTT.